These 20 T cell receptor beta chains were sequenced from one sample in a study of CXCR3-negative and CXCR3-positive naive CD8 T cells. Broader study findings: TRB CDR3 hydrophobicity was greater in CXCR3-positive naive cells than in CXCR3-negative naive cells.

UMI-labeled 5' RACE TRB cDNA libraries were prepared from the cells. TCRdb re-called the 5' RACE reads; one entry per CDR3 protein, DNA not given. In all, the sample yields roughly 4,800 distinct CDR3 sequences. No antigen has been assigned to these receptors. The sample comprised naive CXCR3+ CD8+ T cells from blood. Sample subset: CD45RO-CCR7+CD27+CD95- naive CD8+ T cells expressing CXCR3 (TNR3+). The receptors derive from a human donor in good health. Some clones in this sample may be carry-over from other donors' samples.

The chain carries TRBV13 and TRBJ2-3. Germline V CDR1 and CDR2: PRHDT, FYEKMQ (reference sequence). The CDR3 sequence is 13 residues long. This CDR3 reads CASSLKIGDTQYF.

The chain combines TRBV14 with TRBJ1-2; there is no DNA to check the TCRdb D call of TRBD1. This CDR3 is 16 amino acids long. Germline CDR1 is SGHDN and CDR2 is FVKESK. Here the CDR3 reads CASSKGTPHWDYGYTF.

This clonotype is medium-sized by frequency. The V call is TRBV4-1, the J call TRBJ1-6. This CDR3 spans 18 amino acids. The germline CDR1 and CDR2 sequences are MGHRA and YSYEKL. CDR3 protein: CASSPTWDSSSYNSPLHF.

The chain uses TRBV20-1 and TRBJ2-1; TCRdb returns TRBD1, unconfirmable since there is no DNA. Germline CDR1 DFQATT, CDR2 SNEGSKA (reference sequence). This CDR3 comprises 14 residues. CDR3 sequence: CSLSESGLNNEQFF.

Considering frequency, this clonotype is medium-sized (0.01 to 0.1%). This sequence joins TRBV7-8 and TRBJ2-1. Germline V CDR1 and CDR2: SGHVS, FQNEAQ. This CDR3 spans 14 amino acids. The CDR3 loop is CASSPRGSYNEQFF.

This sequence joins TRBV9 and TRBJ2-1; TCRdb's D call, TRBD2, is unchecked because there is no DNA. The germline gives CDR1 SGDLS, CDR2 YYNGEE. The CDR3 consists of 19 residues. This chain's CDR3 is CASSVVVTGSSGFYNEQFF.

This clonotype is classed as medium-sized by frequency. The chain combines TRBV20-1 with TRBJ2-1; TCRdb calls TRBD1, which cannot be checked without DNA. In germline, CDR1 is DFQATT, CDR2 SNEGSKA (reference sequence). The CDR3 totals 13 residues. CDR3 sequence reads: CSAILPLYNEQFF.

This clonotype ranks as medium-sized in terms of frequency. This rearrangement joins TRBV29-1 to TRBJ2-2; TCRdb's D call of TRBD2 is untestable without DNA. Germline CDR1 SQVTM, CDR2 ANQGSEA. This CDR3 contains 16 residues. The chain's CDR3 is CSVEDRSGGNTGELFF.

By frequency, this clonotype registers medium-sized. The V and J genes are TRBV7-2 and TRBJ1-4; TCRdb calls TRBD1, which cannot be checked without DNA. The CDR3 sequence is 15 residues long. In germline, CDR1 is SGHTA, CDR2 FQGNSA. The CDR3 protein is CASSQGQFSNEKLFF.

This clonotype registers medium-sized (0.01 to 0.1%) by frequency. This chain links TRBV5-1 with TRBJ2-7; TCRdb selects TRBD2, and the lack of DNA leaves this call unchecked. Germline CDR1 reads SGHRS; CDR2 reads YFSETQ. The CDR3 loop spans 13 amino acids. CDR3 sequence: CASSGGLVHEQYF.

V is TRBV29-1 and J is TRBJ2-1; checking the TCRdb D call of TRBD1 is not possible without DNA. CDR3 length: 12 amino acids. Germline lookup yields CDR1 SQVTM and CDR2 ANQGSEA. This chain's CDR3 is CSVRPGGNEQFF.

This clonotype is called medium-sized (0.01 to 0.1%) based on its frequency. The CDR3 sequence is CSGGLAGNNEQFF. The V and J genes are TRBV29-1 and TRBJ2-1; the TCRdb call, TRBD2, lacks DNA for checking. Germline CDR1 SQVTM, CDR2 ANQGSEA. The CDR3 contains 13 residues.

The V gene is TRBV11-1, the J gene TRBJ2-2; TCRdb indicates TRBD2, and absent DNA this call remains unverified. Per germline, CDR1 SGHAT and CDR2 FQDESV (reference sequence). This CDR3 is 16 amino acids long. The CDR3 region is CASSLPAGANTGELFF.

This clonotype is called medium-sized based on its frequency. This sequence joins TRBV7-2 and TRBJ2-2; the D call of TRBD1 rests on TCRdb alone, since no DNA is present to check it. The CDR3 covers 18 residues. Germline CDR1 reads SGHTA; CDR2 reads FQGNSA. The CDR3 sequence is CASSPRDRPNGDAGELFF.

The CDR3 here is CASSSGPQGNEQFF. The chain uses TRBV13 and TRBJ2-1; the TRBD2 assignment by TCRdb is unverifiable without DNA. The CDR3 loop spans 14 amino acids. Germline loops: CDR1 PRHDT, CDR2 FYEKMQ (reference sequence).

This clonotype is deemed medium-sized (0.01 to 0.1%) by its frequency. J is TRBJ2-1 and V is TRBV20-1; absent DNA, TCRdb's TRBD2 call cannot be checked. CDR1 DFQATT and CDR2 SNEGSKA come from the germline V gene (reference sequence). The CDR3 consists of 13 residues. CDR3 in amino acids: CSARRTDYNEQFF.

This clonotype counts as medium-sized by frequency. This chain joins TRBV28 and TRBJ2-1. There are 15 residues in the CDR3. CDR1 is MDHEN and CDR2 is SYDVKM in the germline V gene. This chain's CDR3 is CASSFVASSYNEQFF.

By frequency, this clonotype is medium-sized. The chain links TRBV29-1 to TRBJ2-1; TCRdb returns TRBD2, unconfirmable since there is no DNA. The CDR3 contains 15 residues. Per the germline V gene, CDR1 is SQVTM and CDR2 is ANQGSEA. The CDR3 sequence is CSVSPLLGNNNEQFF.

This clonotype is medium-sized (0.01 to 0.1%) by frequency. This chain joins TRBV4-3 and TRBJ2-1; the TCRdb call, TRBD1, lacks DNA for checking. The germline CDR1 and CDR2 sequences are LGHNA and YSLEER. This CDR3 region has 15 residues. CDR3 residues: CASSLGTGQYNEQFF.

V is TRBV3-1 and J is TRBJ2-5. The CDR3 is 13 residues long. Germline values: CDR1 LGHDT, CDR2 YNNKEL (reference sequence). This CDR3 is CASRVRSQETQYF.